This T cell receptor (beta chain) came from a study of blood T cell repertoires in COVID-19. Some clones are missing from TCRdb's copy, which holds only in-frame ones; the method was immunoSEQ multiplex PCR. This repertoire shows about 290,000 clones, roughly 91% found once; its top ten account for about 5%. The CDR3 loop spans 12 amino acids. Looked up from germline, CDR1 is MNHEY and CDR2 is SVGEGT. The germline V and J ends were trimmed by 4 bases and 3 bases, with 6 bases remaining between them. The receptor was derived from a man in his forties with acute or convalescent COVID-19. What was sequenced was peripheral blood. This rearrangement joins TRBV6-2 or TRBV6-3 to TRBJ1-1; D not certain. This CDR3 reads CASSFEYTEAFF. CDR3 nucleotide sequence: TGTGCCAGCAGTTTTGAGTACACTGAAGCTTTCTTT.